This T cell receptor (beta chain) was observed in a study of naive and memory T cell subsets. Both TRBC1 and TRBC2 were covered by a beta constant-region primer of two equimolar oligonucleotides. Four rounds of PCR amplified the ligated cDNA using nested alpha and beta constant-region primers plus SP2. TCRdb independently ran MiXCR on the UMI-ligation and nested PCR reads; one entry per CDR3 protein. This sample has approximately 80,000 distinct CDR3 sequences, with 9% to 9.5% found just once. As for this clonotype: Antigen unknown.

Study-level findings and limits: In naive cells, over 85% of TCR sequences were seen only once.

The receptor was isolated from a human donor in good health. The sequenced sample consisted of naive CD8+ T cells from blood.

The CDR3 sequence: CASRLTAGTDTQYF. The CDR3 nucleotides are TGTGCCAGCCGCCTGACCGCCGGCACAGATACGCAGTATTTT. The J gene is TRBJ2-3, the V gene TRBV27; D ambiguous. Germline CDR1 reads MNHEY; CDR2 reads SMNVEV (reference sequence). V gave up 8 bases and J gave up 1 base, with 13 bases separating them. The CDR3 is 14 amino acids.